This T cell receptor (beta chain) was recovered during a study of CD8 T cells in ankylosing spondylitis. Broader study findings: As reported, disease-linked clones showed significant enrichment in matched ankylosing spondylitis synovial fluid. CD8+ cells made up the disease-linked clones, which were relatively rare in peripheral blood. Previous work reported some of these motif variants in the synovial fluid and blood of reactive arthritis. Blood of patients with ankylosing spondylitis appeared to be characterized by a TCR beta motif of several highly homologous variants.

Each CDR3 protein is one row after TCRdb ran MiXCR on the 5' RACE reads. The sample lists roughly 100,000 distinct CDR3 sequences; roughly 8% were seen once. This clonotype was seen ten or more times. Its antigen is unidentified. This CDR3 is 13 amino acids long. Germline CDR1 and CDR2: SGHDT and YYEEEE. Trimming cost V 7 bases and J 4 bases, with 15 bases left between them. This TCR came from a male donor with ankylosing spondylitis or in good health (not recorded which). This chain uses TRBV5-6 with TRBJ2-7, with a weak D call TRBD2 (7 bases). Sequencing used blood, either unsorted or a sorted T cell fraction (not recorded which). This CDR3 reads CASRTRGGYEQYF. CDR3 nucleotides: TGTGCCAGCCGCACAAGGGGGGGGTACGAGCAGTACTTC.